Here is one T cell receptor beta chain with its context. This sample was taken from a study of T cell changes during pregnancy in multiple sclerosis. Germline CDR1 is SGHTA and CDR2 is FQGTGA. The CDR3 contains 13 residues. V was clipped by 2 bases and J by 5 bases, with 9 bases between them. Clones were sequenced by immunoSEQ multiplex PCR, and TCRdb holds only the in-frame ones, with some missing. The sample has nearly 45,000 clones; 96% are singletons. This sequence joins TRBV7-3 and TRBJ2-5, with unresolved D. The TCR sequence derives from a female donor with multiple sclerosis, enrolled in a pregnancy study. The source was peripheral blood, collected in the second trimester of pregnancy. CDR3 region: CASSLSTGETQYF. CDR3 DNA: TGTGCCAGCAGCTTATCGACTGGGGAGACCCAGTACTTC.